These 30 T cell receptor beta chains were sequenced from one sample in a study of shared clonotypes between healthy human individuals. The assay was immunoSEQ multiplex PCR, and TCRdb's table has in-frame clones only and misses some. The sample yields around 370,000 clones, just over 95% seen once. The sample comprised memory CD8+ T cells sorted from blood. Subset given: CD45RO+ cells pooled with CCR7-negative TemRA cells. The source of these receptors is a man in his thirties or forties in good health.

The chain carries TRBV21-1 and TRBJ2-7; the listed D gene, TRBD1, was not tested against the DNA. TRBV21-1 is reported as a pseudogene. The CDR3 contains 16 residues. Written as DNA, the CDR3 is TGTGCCAGCAGCAAAAGAAGTGACAGGGACCGCTACGAGCAGTACTTC. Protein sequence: CASSKRSDRDRYEQYF.

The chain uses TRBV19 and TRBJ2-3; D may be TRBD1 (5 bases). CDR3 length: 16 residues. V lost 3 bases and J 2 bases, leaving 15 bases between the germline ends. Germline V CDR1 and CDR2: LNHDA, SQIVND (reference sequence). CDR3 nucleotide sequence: TGTGCCAGTAGTATTGGGGCGAAAGTCTTCACAGATACGCAGTATTTT. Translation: CASSIGAKVFTDTQYF.

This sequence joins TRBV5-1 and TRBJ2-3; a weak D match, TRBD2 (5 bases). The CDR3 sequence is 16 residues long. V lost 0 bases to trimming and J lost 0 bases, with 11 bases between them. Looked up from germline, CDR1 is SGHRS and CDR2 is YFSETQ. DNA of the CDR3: TGCGCCAGCAGCTTGGAAGCGGTTAGTAGCACAGATACGCAGTATTTT. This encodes CASSLEAVSSTDTQYF.

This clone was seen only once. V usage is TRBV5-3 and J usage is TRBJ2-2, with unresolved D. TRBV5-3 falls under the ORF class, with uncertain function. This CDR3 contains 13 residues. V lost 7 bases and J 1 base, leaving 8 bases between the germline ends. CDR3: CARLRKNTGELFF. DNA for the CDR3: TGTGCCAGACTCAGGAAGAACACCGGGGAGCTGTTTTTT.

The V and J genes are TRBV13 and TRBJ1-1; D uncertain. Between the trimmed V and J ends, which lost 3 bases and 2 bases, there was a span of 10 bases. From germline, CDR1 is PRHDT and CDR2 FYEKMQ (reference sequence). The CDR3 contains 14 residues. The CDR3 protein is CASSFRALNTEAFF. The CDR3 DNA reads TGTGCCAGCAGCTTTCGGGCCCTAAACACTGAAGCTTTCTTT.

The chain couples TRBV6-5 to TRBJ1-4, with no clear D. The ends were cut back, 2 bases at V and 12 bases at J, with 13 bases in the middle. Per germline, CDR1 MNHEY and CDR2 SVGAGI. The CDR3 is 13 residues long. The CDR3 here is CASSYGSGKELFF. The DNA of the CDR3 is TGTGCCAGCAGTTACGGGTCTGGAAAGGAACTGTTTTTT.

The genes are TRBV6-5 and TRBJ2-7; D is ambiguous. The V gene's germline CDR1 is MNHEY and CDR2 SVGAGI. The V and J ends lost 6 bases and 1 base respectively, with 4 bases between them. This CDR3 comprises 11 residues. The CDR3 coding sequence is TGTGCCAGCAGGGGATCCTACGAGCAGTACTTC. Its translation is CASRGSYEQYF.

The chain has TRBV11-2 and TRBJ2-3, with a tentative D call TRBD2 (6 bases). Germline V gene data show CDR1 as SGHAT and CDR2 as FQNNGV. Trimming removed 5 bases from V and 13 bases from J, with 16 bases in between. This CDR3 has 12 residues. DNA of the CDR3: TGTGCCAGCAGCCGACGCGGGGAAGAAGAGTATTTT. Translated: CASSRRGEEEYF. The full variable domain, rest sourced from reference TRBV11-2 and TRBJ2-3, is EAGVAQSPRYKIIEKRQSVAFWCNPISGHATLYWYQQILGQGPKLLIQFQNNGVVDDSQLPKDRFSAERLKGVDSTLKIQPAKLEDSAVYLCASSRRGEEEYFGPGTRLTVL.

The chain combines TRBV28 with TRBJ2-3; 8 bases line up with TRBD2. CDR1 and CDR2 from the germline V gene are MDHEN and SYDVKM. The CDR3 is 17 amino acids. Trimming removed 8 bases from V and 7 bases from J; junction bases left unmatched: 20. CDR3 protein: CASEPRQRERTRHTQYF. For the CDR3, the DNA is TGTGCCAGCGAACCAAGACAGCGGGAGCGAACTCGGCATACGCAGTATTTT.

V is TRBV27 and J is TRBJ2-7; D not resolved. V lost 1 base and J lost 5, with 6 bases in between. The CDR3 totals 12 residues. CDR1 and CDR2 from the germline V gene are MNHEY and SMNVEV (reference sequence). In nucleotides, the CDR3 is TGTGCCAGCAGTTTATTTTCCCACGAGCAGTACTTC. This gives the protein CASSLFSHEQYF.

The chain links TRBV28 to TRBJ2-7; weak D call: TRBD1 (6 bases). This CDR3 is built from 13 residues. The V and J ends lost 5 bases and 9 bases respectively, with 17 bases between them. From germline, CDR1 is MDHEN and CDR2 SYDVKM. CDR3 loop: CASSPFRGRSQYF. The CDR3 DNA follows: TGTGCCAGCAGTCCCTTCAGGGGCCGATCGCAGTACTTC.

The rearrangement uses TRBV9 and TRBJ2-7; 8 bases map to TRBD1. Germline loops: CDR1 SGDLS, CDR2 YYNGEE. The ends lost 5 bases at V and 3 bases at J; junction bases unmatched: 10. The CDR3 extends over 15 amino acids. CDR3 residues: CASSDARTGNYEQYF. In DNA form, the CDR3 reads TGTGCCAGCAGTGATGCCCGGACAGGGAACTACGAGCAGTACTTC.

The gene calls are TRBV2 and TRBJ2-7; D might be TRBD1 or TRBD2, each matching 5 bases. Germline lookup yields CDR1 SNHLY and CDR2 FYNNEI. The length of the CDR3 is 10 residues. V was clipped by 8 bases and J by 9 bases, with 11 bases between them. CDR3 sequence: CASGREWQYF. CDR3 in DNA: TGTGCCAGCGGCAGGGAGTGGCAGTACTTC.

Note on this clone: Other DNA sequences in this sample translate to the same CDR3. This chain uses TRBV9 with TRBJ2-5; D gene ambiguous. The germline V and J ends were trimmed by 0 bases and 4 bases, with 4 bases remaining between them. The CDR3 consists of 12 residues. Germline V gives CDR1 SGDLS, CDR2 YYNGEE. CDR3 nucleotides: TGTGCCAGCAGCGTAGCTGGAGAGACCCAGTACTTC. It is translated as CASSVAGETQYF.

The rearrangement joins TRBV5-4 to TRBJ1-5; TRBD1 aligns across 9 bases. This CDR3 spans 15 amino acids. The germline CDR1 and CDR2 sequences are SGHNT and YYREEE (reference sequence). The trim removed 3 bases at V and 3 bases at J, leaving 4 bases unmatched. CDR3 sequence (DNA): TGTGCCAGCAGCTCCGGGACAGGGTCCAATCAGCCCCAGCATTTT. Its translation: CASSSGTGSNQPQHF.

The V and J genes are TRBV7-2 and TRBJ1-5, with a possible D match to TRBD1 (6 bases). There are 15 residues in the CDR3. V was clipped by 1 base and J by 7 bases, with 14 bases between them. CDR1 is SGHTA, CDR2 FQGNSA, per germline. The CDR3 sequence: CASSLGRGQNQPQHF. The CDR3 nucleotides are TGTGCCAGCAGCTTAGGTCGGGGGCAGAACCAGCCCCAGCATTTT.

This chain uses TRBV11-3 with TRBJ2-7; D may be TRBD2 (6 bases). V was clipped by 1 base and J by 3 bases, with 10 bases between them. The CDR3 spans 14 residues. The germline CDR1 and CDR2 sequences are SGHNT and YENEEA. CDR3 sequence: CASSLGPGGYEQYF. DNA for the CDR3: TGTGCCAGCAGCTTAGGCCCCGGGGGCTACGAGCAGTACTTC.

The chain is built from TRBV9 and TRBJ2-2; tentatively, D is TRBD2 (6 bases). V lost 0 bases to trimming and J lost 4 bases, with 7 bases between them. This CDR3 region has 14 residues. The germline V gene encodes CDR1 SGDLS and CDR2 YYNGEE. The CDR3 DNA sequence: TGTGCCAGCAGCGTAGTCGGGAGCACCGGGGAGCTGTTTTTT. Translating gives CASSVVGSTGELFF. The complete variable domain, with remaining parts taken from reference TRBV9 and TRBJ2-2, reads DSGVTQTPKHLITATGQRVTLRCSPRSGDLSVYWYQQSLDQGLQFLIQYYNGEERAKGNILERFSAQQFPDLHSELNLSSLELGDSALYFCASSVVGSTGELFFGEGSRLTVL.

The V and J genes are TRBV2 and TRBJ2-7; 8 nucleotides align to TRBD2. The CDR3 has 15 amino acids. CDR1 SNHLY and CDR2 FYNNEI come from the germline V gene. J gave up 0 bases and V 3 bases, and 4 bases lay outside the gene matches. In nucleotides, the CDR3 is TGTGCCAGCAGTGACTACGGGACTAGCTCCTACGAGCAGTACTTC. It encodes CASSDYGTSSYEQYF.

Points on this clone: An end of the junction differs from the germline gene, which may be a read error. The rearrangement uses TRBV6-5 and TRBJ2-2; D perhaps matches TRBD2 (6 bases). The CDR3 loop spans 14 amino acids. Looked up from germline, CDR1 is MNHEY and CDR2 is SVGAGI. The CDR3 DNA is TGTGCCAGCAGTTTGGGACTTAACACTGGGGAGCTGTTTTTT. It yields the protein CASSLGLNTGELFF.

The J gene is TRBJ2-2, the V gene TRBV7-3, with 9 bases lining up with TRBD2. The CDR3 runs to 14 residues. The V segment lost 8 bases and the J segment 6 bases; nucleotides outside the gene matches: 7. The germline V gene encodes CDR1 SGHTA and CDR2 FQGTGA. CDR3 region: CASSRVAGAGELFF. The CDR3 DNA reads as TGTGCCAGCTCACGGGTAGCGGGAGCCGGGGAGCTGTTTTTT.

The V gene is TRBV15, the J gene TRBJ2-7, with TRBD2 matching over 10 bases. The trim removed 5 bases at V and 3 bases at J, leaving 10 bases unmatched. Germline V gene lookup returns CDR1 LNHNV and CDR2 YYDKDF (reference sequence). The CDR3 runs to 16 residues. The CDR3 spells CATSPGTSATHYEQYF. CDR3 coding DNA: TGTGCCACCAGCCCGGGGACTAGCGCGACCCACTACGAGCAGTACTTC.

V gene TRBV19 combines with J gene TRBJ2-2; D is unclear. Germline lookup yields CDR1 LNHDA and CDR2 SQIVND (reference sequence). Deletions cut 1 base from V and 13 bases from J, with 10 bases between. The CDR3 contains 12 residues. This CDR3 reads CASSIVPDGLFF. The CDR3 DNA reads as TGTGCCAGTAGTATAGTTCCGGACGGGCTGTTTTTT.

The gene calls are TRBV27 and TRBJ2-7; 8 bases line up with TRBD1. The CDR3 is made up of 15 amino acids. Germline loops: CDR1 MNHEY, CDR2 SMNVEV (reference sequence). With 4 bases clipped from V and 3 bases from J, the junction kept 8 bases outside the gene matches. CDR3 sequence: CASSSAGGRGYEQYF. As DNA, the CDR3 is TGTGCCAGCAGTTCCGCAGGGGGCCGTGGCTACGAGCAGTACTTC.

CDR3 nucleotides: TGTGCCAGCAGCTTAAACAGGGCCACTGAAGCTTTCTTT. Translating it yields CASSLNRATEAFF. The rearrangement uses TRBV5-4 and TRBJ1-1, with D perhaps TRBD1 (6 bases). The germline CDR1 and CDR2 sequences are SGHNT and YYREEE (reference sequence). Trimming stripped 2 bases from V and 4 bases from J, with 9 bases between. This CDR3 spans 13 amino acids.

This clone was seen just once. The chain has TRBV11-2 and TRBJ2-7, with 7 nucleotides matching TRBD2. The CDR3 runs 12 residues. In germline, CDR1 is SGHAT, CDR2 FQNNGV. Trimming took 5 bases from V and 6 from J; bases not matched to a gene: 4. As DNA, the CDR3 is TGTGCCAGCAGCGACGGACTAGTCGAGCAGTACTTC. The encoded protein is CASSDGLVEQYF.

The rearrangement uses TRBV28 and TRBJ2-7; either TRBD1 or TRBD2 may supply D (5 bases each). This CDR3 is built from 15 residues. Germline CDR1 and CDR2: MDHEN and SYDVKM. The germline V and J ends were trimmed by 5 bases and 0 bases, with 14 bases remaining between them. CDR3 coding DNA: TGTGCCAGCAGTCCCGGGGTACAGGTCTCCTACGAGCAGTACTTC. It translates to CASSPGVQVSYEQYF.

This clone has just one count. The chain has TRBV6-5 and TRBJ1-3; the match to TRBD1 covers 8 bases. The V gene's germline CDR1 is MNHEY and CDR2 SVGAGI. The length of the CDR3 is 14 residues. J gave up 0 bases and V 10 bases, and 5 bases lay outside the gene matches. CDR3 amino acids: CAKTGDGSGNTIYF. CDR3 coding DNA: TGTGCCAAGACAGGGGATGGCTCTGGAAACACCATATATTTT.

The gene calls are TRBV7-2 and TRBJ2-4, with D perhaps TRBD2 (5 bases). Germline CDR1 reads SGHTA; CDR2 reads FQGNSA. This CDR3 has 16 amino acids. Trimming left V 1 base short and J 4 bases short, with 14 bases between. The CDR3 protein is CASSLEGVYGKNIQYF. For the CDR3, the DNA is TGTGCCAGCAGCTTAGAGGGAGTTTATGGGAAAAACATTCAGTACTTC.

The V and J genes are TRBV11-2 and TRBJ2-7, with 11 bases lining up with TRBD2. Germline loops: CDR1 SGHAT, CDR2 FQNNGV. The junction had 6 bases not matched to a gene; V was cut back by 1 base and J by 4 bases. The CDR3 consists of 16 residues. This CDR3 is CASSLVPSGRSYEQYF. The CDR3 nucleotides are TGTGCCAGCAGCTTAGTACCTAGCGGGAGGAGTTACGAGCAGTACTTC.